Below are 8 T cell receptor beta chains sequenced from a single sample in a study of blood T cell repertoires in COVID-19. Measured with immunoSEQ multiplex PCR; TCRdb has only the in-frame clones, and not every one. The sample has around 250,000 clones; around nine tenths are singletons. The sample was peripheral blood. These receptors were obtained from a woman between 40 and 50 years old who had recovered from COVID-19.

CDR3 in amino acids: CASSVRGASTDTQYF. The CDR3 DNA follows: TGTGCCAGCAGCGTACGGGGGGCTAGCACAGATACGCAGTATTTT. V usage is TRBV7-8 and J usage is TRBJ2-3, with a weak D call TRBD2 (7 bases). Between the trimmed V and J ends, which lost 5 bases and 0 bases, there was a span of 12 bases. CDR1 and CDR2 (germline): SGHVS, FQNEAQ. The CDR3 is 15 residues long.

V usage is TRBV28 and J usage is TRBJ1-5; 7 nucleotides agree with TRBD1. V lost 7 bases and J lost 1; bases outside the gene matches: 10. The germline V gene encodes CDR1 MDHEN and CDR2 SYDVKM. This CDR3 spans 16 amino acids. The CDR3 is CASTKETGWSNQPQHF. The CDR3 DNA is TGTGCCAGCACCAAGGAGACAGGGTGGAGCAATCAGCCCCAGCATTTT.

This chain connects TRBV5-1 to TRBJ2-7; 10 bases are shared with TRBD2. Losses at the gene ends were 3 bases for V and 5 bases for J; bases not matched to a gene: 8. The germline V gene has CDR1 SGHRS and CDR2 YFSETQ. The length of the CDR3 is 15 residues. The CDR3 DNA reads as TGCGCCAGCAGCTCCACCGGGACTAGCGTCCACGAGCAGTACTTC. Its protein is CASSSTGTSVHEQYF. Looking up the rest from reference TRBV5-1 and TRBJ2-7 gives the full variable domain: KAGVTQTPRYLIKTRGQQVTLSCSPISGHRSVSWYQQTPGQGLQFLFEYFSETQRNKGNFPGRFSGRQFSNSRSEMNVSTLELGDSALYLCASSSTGTSVHEQYFGPGTRLTVT.

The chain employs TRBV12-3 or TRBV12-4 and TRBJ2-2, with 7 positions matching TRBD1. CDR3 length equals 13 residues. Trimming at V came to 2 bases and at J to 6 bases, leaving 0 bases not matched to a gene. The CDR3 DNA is TGTGCCAGCAGTTTAAGGGGGCCCGGGGAGCTGTTTTTT. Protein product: CASSLRGPGELFF.

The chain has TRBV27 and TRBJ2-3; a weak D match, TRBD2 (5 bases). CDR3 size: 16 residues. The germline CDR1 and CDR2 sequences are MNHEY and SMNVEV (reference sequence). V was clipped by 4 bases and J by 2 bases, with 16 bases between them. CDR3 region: CASSSSGGTHTDTQYF. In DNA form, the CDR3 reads TGTGCCAGCAGTTCGAGCGGAGGAACCCACACAGATACGCAGTATTTT.

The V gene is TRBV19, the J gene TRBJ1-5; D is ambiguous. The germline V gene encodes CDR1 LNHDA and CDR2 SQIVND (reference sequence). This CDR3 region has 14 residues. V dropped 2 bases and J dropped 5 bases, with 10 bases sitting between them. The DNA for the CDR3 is TGTGCCAGTAGTATAATAGGAGCCCATCAGCCCCAGCATTTT. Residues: CASSIIGAHQPQHF.

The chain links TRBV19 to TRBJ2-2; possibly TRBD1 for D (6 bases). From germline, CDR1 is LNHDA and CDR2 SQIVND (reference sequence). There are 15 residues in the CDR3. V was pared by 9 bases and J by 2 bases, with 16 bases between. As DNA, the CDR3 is TGTGCCAGCACGCCGAGGACAGATAACACCGGGGAGCTGTTTTTT. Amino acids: CASTPRTDNTGELFF.

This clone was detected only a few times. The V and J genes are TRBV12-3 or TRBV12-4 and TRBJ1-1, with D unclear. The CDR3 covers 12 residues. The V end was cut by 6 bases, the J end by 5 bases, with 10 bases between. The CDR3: CASSLTGTEAFF. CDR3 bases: TGTGCCAGCAGCCTTACGGGGACTGAAGCTTTCTTT.